This T cell receptor beta chain was observed in a study of cytomegalovirus exposure and HLA in healthy donors. The study, taken as a whole, reports: Earlier findings revealed that most TCR beta V segments proved productive either about 87% or about 30% of the time.

With 60 Vbeta and 13 Jbeta primers, the PCR was carried out. Produced via immunoSEQ multiplex PCR; TCRdb's table is partial and in-frame only. The data hold some 130,000 clones, with about 80% observed a single time. The CDR3 is 15 residues long. The trim removed 1 base at V and 4 bases at J, leaving 2 bases unmatched. Per the germline V gene, CDR1 is LGHNA and CDR2 is YNFKEQ. In regard to this clone: What it binds is unknown.

The chain joins TRBV4-2 to TRBJ2-3; 10 bases line up with TRBD2. The TCR originated in a man aged 25 to 45 in good health and CMV-seronegative. The source material was PBMCs. The CDR3 spells CASSQVAGGPDTQYF. The CDR3 region has the DNA TGTGCCAGCAGCCAAGTAGCGGGAGGACCAGATACGCAGTATTTT.